One and the same sample provided the 23 T cell receptor beta chains below, sequenced in a study of metastatic and nonmetastatic thyroid tumors. Thyroid surgery took place with no prior treatment in any patient. TCRdb re-called the PCR reads with MiXCR. The sample records around 18,000 clones, under 30% being singletons. Sequencing input: tumor tissue. The receptors originated from a female donor with papillary thyroid cancer or a benign thyroid nodule (not recorded which). Some clones in this sample may be carry-over from other donors' samples.

The chain links TRBV28 to TRBJ1-2, with 7 bases aligning to TRBD1. Germline trimming cut 6 bases from V and 3 bases from J; bases unmatched to any gene: 19. Germline assignment: CDR1 MDHEN and CDR2 SYDVKM. The CDR3 extends over 18 amino acids. CDR3 DNA sequence: TGTGCCAGCAGACCCGACAGGGTTCTCTCCCCCTTTGACTATGGCTACACCTTC. Translated: CASRPDRVLSPFDYGYTF.

The J gene is TRBJ2-3, the V gene TRBV6-2 or TRBV6-3, with 14 positions matching TRBD2. There are 15 residues in the CDR3. Trimming at V came to 7 bases and at J to 6 bases, leaving 6 bases not matched to a gene. CDR1 is MNHEY, CDR2 SVGEGT, per germline. The CDR3 nucleotides are TGTGCCAGCATCCTCGGACTAGCGGGAGGTGATACGCAGTATTTT. Residues: CASILGLAGGDTQYF.

The rearrangement joins TRBV11-2 to TRBJ2-1; the match to TRBD2 covers 7 bases. There are 16 residues in the CDR3. Germline V gene lookup returns CDR1 SGHAT and CDR2 FQNNGV. V shed 5 bases, J shed 3 bases, and the junction held 10 bases outside the gene matches. DNA for the CDR3: TGTGCCAGCAGCCATGGGGGGGGAGGCCACTACAATGAGCAGTTCTTC. Amino acid sequence: CASSHGGGGHYNEQFF.

There are a few counts of this clone. The chain carries TRBV12-5 and TRBJ2-1, with 14 bases lining up with TRBD2. The J segment lost 8 bases and the V segment lost 3 bases, leaving 3 bases of the junction unmatched. CDR3 size: 15 residues. From germline, CDR1 is LGHNT and CDR2 FRNRAP. The CDR3, as DNA: TGTGCTAGTGGTTTAGGGACTAGCGGGAGCGATGAGCAGTTCTTC. This codes for CASGLGTSGSDEQFF.

In its sample, this clone was seen a few times. The V and J genes are TRBV28 and TRBJ1-5, with 7 bases fitting TRBD1. The CDR3 covers 16 residues. Per the germline V gene, CDR1 is MDHEN and CDR2 is SYDVKM. The J segment lost 1 base and the V segment lost 2 bases, leaving 5 bases of the junction unmatched. CDR3 DNA sequence: TGTGCCAGCAGTTTACTAGGACAGGCGAGCAATCAGCCCCAGCATTTT. Protein sequence: CASSLLGQASNQPQHF.

The chain couples TRBV27 to TRBJ2-7; the D gene is possibly TRBD1 (6 bases). Per the germline V gene, CDR1 is MNHEY and CDR2 is SMNVEV (reference sequence). With 0 bases removed from V and 3 bases from J, the gap between germline ends came to 6 bases. This CDR3 region has 13 residues. The CDR3: CASSLSGGYEQYF. The CDR3 bases are TGTGCCAGCAGTTTATCAGGGGGCTACGAGCAGTACTTC.

The rearrangement uses TRBV6-1 and TRBJ2-5; tentatively, D is TRBD2 (7 bases). From germline, CDR1 is MNHNS and CDR2 SASEGT. Between the trimmed V and J ends, which lost 4 bases and 3 bases, there was a span of 15 bases. The CDR3 covers 15 residues. The CDR3 reads CASSGSGAGEETQYF. In nucleotides, the CDR3 is TGTGCCAGCAGTGGATCAGGGGCGGGGGAAGAGACCCAGTACTTC.

This clone was observed a handful of times. The V and J genes are TRBV3-1 and TRBJ2-1; D assignment may be TRBD1 or TRBD2 (7 bases each). Germline CDR1 and CDR2: LGHDT and YNNKEL (reference sequence). This CDR3 region has 22 residues. V was clipped by 0 bases and J by 6 bases, with 33 bases between them. The CDR3 sequence: CASSQDLLVVQRDTRGVNEQFF. In DNA, the CDR3 is TGTGCCAGCAGCCAAGATCTCCTAGTCGTTCAGCGGGATACCAGGGGGGTCAATGAGCAGTTCTTC.

V gene TRBV6-1 combines with J gene TRBJ1-6, with D hard to call. Germline V gives CDR1 MNHNS, CDR2 SASEGT. This CDR3 comprises 13 residues. The V end was cut by 10 bases, the J end by 2 bases, with 9 bases between. The CDR3 loop is CATLLTYNSPLHF. The CDR3 nucleotides read TGTGCCACACTCCTGACCTATAATTCACCCCTCCACTTT.

This clone was found a few times. CDR3 sequence: CASSLGQGGYEQYF. The CDR3 coding sequence is TGTGCCAGCAGCCTTGGACAGGGGGGATACGAGCAGTACTTC. The chain carries TRBV6-1 and TRBJ2-7; 10 bases map to TRBD1. V lost 6 bases and J lost 4; bases outside the gene matches: 6. The germline gives CDR1 MNHNS, CDR2 SASEGT. The CDR3 totals 14 residues.

V usage is TRBV18 and J usage is TRBJ1-6, with TRBD1 matching over 8 bases. The V and J ends lost 1 base and 8 bases, in that order; junction bases with no gene match: 10. This CDR3 contains 17 residues. Germline V lookup: CDR1 KGHSH, CDR2 LQKENI. The CDR3 loop is CASSPRGQEGGHSPLHF. Here the CDR3 DNA reads TGTGCCAGCTCACCACGGGGACAGGAAGGTGGGCATTCACCCCTCCACTTT.

This clone was observed at least ten times. This chain uses TRBV14 with TRBJ1-1; D ambiguous. The CDR3 spans 17 residues. From germline, CDR1 is SGHDN and CDR2 FVKESK. V was trimmed by 0 bases and J by 5 bases, leaving 19 bases between them. The CDR3 is CASSQEFRGGETTEAFF. The DNA for the CDR3 is TGTGCCAGCAGCCAAGAATTTCGGGGAGGTGAAACAACTGAAGCTTTCTTT.

There are a few counts of this clone. The V gene is TRBV28, the J gene TRBJ2-1; the match to TRBD2 covers 9 bases. CDR3 length equals 15 residues. Germline trimming cut 3 bases from V and 4 bases from J; bases unmatched to any gene: 4. The germline V gene has CDR1 MDHEN and CDR2 SYDVKM. In DNA form, the CDR3 reads TGTGCCAGCAGTTTGCGGCGGGAGGGTTACAATGAGCAGTTCTTC. Translated: CASSLRREGYNEQFF.

This clone was seen a few times. CDR3: CAISKDRGNTEAFF. The CDR3 DNA sequence: TGTGCCATCAGTAAGGACAGGGGGAACACTGAAGCTTTCTTT. The rearrangement uses TRBV10-3 and TRBJ1-1; 9 bases align to TRBD1. There are 14 residues in the CDR3. The junction had 2 bases not matched to a gene; V was cut back by 5 bases and J by 1 base. Germline V gene sequence: CDR1 ENHRY, CDR2 SYGVKD.

This clone has at least ten counts. The CDR3: CASRGGTGEKLFF. The CDR3 DNA reads TGTGCCAGCAGAGGGGGTACGGGTGAAAAACTGTTTTTT. The chain combines TRBV6-1 with TRBJ1-4, with a weak D call TRBD1 (6 bases). V was trimmed by 6 bases and J by 7 bases, leaving 12 bases between them. Per germline, CDR1 MNHNS and CDR2 SASEGT. The CDR3 spans 13 residues.

This clone was seen only a few times. The genes are TRBV6-1 and TRBJ2-1; 8 nucleotides line up with TRBD2. This CDR3 has 15 residues. From germline, CDR1 is MNHNS and CDR2 SASEGT. The ends lost 5 bases at V and 0 bases at J; junction bases unmatched: 3. The DNA for the CDR3 is TGTGCCAGCAGTCCTGGACTAGCCTCCTACAATGAGCAGTTCTTC. Residues: CASSPGLASYNEQFF.

In its sample, this clone was seen a few times. The chain combines TRBV28 with TRBJ2-3; 9 bases align to TRBD1. Losses at the gene ends were 4 bases for V and 1 base for J; bases not matched to a gene: 6. The CDR3 totals 16 residues. Germline lookup yields CDR1 MDHEN and CDR2 SYDVKM. DNA of the CDR3: TGTGCCAGCAGTTCTACCGGGACAGGGCGCACAGATACGCAGTATTTT. Its translation: CASSSTGTGRTDTQYF.

There are many counts of this clone. This rearrangement joins TRBV5-1 to TRBJ2-7, with 13 nucleotides matching TRBD2. Trimming removed 4 bases from V and 3 bases from J; junction bases left unmatched: 10. The CDR3 consists of 17 residues. The germline gives CDR1 SGHRS, CDR2 YFSETQ. CDR3 loop: CASSGGLAGRGYYEQYF. Here the CDR3 DNA reads TGCGCCAGCAGCGGGGGACTAGCGGGACGAGGGTACTACGAGCAGTACTTC.

This clone was counted at least ten times. The CDR3 protein is CASSVVGSYNEQFF. The CDR3 DNA follows: TGTGCCAGCAGCGTAGTAGGTTCCTACAATGAGCAGTTCTTC. The chain has TRBV9 and TRBJ2-1; D remains ambiguous. Per germline, CDR1 SGDLS and CDR2 YYNGEE. CDR3 length: 14 amino acids. V was pared by 0 bases and J by 1 base, with 5 bases between. The full variable domain, with the rest looked up from reference TRBV9 and TRBJ2-1, is DSGVTQTPKHLITATGQRVTLRCSPRSGDLSVYWYQQSLDQGLQFLIQYYNGEERAKGNILERFSAQQFPDLHSELNLSSLELGDSALYFCASSVVGSYNEQFFGPGTRLTVL.

This clone has just a few counts. This chain joins TRBV6-1 and TRBJ1-2; weak D call: TRBD1 (6 bases). The CDR3 is 13 amino acids. V dropped 8 bases and J dropped 7 bases, with 17 bases sitting between them. Germline-derived CDR1 and CDR2 are MNHNS and SASEGT. The CDR3 protein is CASGLDSGAGYTF. CDR3 bases: TGTGCCAGCGGGCTGGACAGTGGGGCTGGCTACACCTTC.

This clone was observed a few times. The chain recombines TRBV27 with TRBJ1-1, with D perhaps TRBD1 (6 bases). CDR1 and CDR2 from the germline V gene are MNHEY and SMNVEV (reference sequence). Trimming stripped 5 bases from V and 10 bases from J, with 17 bases between. This CDR3 region has 13 residues. The CDR3: CASSPLQGLGAFF. The CDR3 DNA is TGTGCCAGCAGTCCCCTACAGGGTCTGGGAGCTTTCTTT.

J is TRBJ2-7 and V is TRBV20-1; TRBD1 aligns across 9 bases. V lost 0 bases to trimming and J lost 4 bases; unmatched junction nucleotides: 10. The germline V gene encodes CDR1 DFQATT and CDR2 SNEGSKA (reference sequence). The CDR3 contains 16 residues. The DNA for the CDR3 is TGCAGTGCTAGAGATTCGGGACAGGGCATACCTTACGAGCAGTACTTC. It is translated as CSARDSGQGIPYEQYF.

This clone is labeled medium-sized (0.01 to 0.1%). The rearrangement uses TRBV10-2 and TRBJ1-4; 10 bases agree with TRBD1. The germline V gene has CDR1 WSHSY and CDR2 SAAADI. The CDR3 is made up of 17 amino acids. V lost 3 bases, J lost 8 bases, and 12 bases stayed unmatched. The CDR3 reads CASSDPGQGLGREKLFF. The CDR3 DNA reads as TGCGCCAGCAGTGATCCGGGACAGGGGTTGGGGCGAGAAAAACTGTTTTTT.